This T cell receptor (beta chain) was identified during a study of naive and memory T cell subsets (dated by TCRdb to 2016 to 2017). For context, the study as a whole: Sorted naive and memory T cell subsets from peripheral blood were analyzed in the study using a UMI-based, open-source pipeline for TCR alpha and beta sequencing. Complete agreement was observed between the functional CMV T cell responses and the IgG serology results. RNA was DNase-treated and reverse transcribed with TCR constant-region primers, mostly using SuperScript III. Overall study results and their limits: RNA-based TCR counts may be influenced by expression changes linked to T cell activation and differentiation. Naive repertoires, especially CD8, contained a few larger clonotypes, possibly memory cells re-expressing CD45RA. The repertoire findings for the naive and memory subsets could not be validated against a ground truth because none was available. After error correction, only a single occurrence was seen for over 90% of naive TCR sequences, so much steeper abundance distributions were produced than in memory subsets. In both CD4 and CD8 cells, a rise in Gini index and a fall in Shannon and inverse Simpson diversity were observed from naive through CM, EM and EMRA. A power law was followed by TCR abundance, with an exponent that differed between naive and memory subsets but was consistent across the three individuals. Single alpha or beta chain sequences, rather than paired alpha/beta receptors, were used to define clonotypes.

Library construction relied on UMI-ligation and nested PCR. To cover both TRBC1 and TRBC2, the beta constant-region primer consisted of an equimolar mix of two oligonucleotides. A single-stranded oligonucleotide containing the SP2 primer and a 12-nucleotide UMI was joined to the 3' end of the cDNA by T4 RNA ligase 1. Four rounds of PCR were used to amplify ligated cDNA, with nested alpha and beta constant-region primers being used together with the SP2 primer. The ligation reaction was kept at 16 degrees C for roughly 19-24 hours. PCR2 was usually performed as a SYBR Green qPCR and halted at a preset threshold so that over-amplification would not occur. Apart from the first purification, every purification step used Agencourt AMPure XP magnetic beads. Library quantification was done by Qubit, followed by a TapeStation check on which the main peak was expected at around 650 bp. Pooled libraries were sequenced on an Illumina MiSeq using v2 2x251 paired-end kits, and typically roughly 0.9-2.2 million reads were obtained per sample. Each sample library was pooled at roughly 4.4 nM, and roughly 4.5-7.5% PhiX was included to improve cluster recognition. The published analysis was carried out like this. V and J genes were assigned to Demultiplexor-processed FASTQ reads by Decombinator through tag matching, with a single base-pair mismatch being allowed. UMIs were used by Collapsinator to correct both sequencing errors and frequency errors arising from PCR heterogeneity. CDR3Translator translated TCRs and extracted CDR3s from the conserved cysteine to the FGXG phenylalanine, flagging non-productive sequences. Gini, Shannon entropy and inverse Simpson indices were calculated on repertoires that had been subsampled to equal numbers of UMI-defined TCRs. Power-law fits to clonotype abundance distributions were performed by maximum likelihood within the linear range. On one naive CD8 sample, the pipeline and MIGEC gave similar UMI counts, unique TCR numbers and clonal distributions. In one analysis, naive TCRs also found in any memory subset of the same donor were removed from the naive repertoire. The repertoires were searched for several thousand CMV-associated CDR3 sequences that had been compiled from VDJdb and a published dataset. TCRdb reprocessed the public reads (quality trimming at Q25 with fastp, clone calling with MiXCR) and kept in-frame beta chains. For every CDR3 protein sequence, its rows merge into one entry that carries the most common genes and DNA. The V and J calls shown here were made by TCRdb, not taken from the authors' results. The sample contains 120,000 to 150,000 distinct CDR3 sequences, 17% of them found a single time. The ten biggest clones cover just over 0.14% of the sample.

V lost 2 bases and J lost 2 bases; the stretch between them is 6 bases long. The CDR3 runs 13 amino acids, cysteine and phenylalanine included. Only the CDR3 portion is preserved as DNA: 39 bases, with reading frame beginning at the first base. The germline V gene provides CDR1 SGHTA and CDR2 FQGNSA. Note on this clonotype: The specificity of this receptor is unknown. No per-base quality is available; no much larger clone lies one base away.

Separate amplification of TCR alpha and beta chain libraries was performed from the second PCR step onward. CMV status of each donor was established by measuring IFNgamma production from CD4+ T cells after fresh PBMCs were stimulated overnight with CMV viral lysate. Miltenyi beads were used first to positively select CD4 T cells, and CD8 T cells were then positively selected from the CD4-negative fraction. Cells stained for CD3, CD4, CD8, CD45RA, CD27 and a live/dead dye were sorted on a BD Aria II into four subsets by CD45RA and CD27. Blood came from a few healthy volunteers, each fractionated into CD4 and CD8 T cells and then into four differentiation subsets. Roughly 120 ml of peripheral blood was collected from each donor, and PBMC were isolated by Ficoll-Paque PLUS density-gradient centrifugation. Sorted cells were lysed in RLT buffer, and RNA was extracted with a Qiagen RNeasy kit and stored at -80°C.

The chain was built from TRBV7-2 and TRBJ1-2; the D gene lacks a confident call. The clonotype was recovered from a human donor in good health. The sample comprised naive CD4+ T cells from blood. In light of the paper, this sample's cell subset or site label describes: naive T cells, CD45RA high CD27+. The CDR3 amino acid sequence is: CASSLNSNYGYTF. The nucleotides read TGTGCCAGCAGCTTAAACAGCAACTATGGCTACACCTTC. Full variable domain (CDR3 extended with the reference TRBV7-2 and TRBJ1-2 proteins): GAGVSQSPSNKVTEKGKDVELRCDPISGHTALYWYRQSLGQGLEFLIYFQGNSAPDKSGLPSDRFSAERTGGSVSTLTIQRTQQEDSAVYLCASSLNSNYGYTFGSGTRLTVV.